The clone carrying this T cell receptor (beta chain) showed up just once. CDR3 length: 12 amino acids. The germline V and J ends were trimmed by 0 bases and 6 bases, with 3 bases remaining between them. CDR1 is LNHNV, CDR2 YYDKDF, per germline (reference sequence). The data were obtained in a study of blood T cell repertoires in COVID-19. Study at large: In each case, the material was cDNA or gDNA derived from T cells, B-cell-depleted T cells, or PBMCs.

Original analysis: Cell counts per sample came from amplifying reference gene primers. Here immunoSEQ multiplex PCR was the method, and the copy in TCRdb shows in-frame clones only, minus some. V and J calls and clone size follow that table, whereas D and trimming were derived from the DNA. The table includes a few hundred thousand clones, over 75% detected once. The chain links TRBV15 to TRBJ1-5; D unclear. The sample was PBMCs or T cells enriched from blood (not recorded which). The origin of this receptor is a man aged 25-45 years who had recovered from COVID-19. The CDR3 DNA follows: TGTGCCACCAGCAGAGAGCGTCAGCCCCAGCATTTT. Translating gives CATSRERQPQHF.